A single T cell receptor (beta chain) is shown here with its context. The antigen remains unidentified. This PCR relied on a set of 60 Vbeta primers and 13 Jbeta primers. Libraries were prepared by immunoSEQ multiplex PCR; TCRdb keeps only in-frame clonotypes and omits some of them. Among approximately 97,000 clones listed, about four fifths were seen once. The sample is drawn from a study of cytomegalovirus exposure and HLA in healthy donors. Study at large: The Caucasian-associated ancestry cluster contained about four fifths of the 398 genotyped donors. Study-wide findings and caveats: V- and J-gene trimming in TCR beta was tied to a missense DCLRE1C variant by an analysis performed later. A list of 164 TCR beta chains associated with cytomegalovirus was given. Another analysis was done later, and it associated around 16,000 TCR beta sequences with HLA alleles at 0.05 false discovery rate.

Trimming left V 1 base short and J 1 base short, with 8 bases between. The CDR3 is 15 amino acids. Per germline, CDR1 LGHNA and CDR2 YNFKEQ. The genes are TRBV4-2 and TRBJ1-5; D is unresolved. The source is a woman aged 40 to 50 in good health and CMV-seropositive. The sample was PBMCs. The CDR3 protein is CASSQVPGSNQPQHF. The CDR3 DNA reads TGTGCCAGCAGCCAAGTTCCGGGGAGCAATCAGCCCCAGCATTTT.